Below, 4 T cell receptor beta chains from the same sample are listed, as sequenced in a study of identical twins. TCRdb recomputed calls from the 5' RACE reads with MiXCR, one row per CDR3 protein. The sample holds around 480,000 distinct CDR3 sequences, approximately 14% seen once. These data are also associated with another study on yellow fever vaccine responses in identical twins.

Sequenced sample: CD4+ T cells sorted from blood. These TCRs come from a woman under 30 in good health.

There are many counts of this clonotype. Germline and junction disagree at one end, which may indicate a read error. The chain carries TRBV12-3 or TRBV12-4 and TRBJ1-5; no firm D call. The CDR3 consists of 13 residues. The CDR3 bases are TGCGCCAGCAGCTTCGGCGGTGATCAGCCCCAGCATTTT. Encoded protein: CASSFGGDQPQHF.

This clonotype was seen a few times. CDR3 sequence (DNA): TGTGCCAGCAGTTTACAGGGGAGGAACGGCTACACCTTC. It yields the protein CASSLQGRNGYTF. The gene calls are TRBV12-3 or TRBV12-4 and TRBJ1-2; maybe TRBD1 (6 bases). The CDR3 consists of 13 residues. The ends were cut back, 2 bases at V and 8 bases at J, with 12 bases in the middle.

V is TRBV6-2 or TRBV6-3 and J is TRBJ2-1, with D perhaps matching TRBD2 (5 bases). This CDR3 is 13 amino acids long. V gave up 10 bases and J gave up 5 bases, with 15 bases separating them. Germline values: CDR1 MNHEY, CDR2 SVGEGT. The CDR3 sequence is CATAEVSNNEQFF. CDR3 coding DNA: TGTGCCACGGCGGAGGTCTCTAACAATGAGCAGTTCTTC.

This clonotype appeared a few times. The chain's CDR3 is CASSGADRRAQFF. CDR3 DNA sequence: TGTGCCAGCAGTGGGGCGGACAGGAGGGCACAGTTCTTC. The chain combines TRBV2 with TRBJ2-1; tentative D call: TRBD1 (7 bases). The CDR3 contains 13 residues. Trimming pared 4 bases from V and 13 bases from J, leaving 17 bases between. The germline V gene has CDR1 SNHLY and CDR2 FYNNEI.